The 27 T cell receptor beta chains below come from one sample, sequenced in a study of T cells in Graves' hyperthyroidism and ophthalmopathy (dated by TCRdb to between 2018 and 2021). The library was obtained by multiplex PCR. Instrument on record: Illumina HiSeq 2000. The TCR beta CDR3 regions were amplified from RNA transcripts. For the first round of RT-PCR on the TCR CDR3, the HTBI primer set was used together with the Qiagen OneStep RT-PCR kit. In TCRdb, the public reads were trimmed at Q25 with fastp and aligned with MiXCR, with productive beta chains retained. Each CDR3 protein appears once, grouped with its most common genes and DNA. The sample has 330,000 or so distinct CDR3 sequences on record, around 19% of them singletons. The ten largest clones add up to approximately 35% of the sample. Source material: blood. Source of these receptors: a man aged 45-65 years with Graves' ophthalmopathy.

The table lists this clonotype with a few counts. The CDR3 DNA reads TGCAGTGCTAGAGATAAGGGACTAGCGGGAGTGGTGCAGTTCTTC. Translated, it gives CSARDKGLAGVVQFF. The rearrangement links TRBV20-1 to TRBJ2-1; 14 bases map to TRBD2. With V trimmed by 0 bases and J by 12 bases, 7 bases remained unmatched. Germline V gene lookup returns CDR1 DFQATT and CDR2 SNEGSKA (reference sequence). The CDR3 contains 15 residues.

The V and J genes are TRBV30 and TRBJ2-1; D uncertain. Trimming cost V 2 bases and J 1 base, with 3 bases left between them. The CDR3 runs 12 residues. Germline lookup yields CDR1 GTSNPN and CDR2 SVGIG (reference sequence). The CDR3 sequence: CAWSRSYNEQFF. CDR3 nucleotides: TGTGCCTGGAGTAGATCCTACAATGAGCAGTTCTTC.

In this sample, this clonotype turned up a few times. The CDR3 here is CATLAGGLYEQYF. In DNA form, the CDR3 reads TGTGCCACCCTAGCGGGAGGACTCTACGAGCAGTACTTC. This chain uses TRBV6-2 or TRBV6-3 with TRBJ2-7; 11 nucleotides agree with TRBD2. The CDR3 spans 13 residues. Germline CDR1 reads MNHEY; CDR2 reads SVGEGT. Trimming cost V 10 bases and J 3 bases; bases outside gene matches: 5.

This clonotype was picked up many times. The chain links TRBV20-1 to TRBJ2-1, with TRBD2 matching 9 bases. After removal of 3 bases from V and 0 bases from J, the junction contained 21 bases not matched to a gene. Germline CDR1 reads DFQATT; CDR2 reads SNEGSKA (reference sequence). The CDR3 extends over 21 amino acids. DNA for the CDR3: TGCAGTGCTAGCGGTCCCGCCGGGACTAGCACACTCCCGGGCTCCTACAATGAGCAGTTCTTC. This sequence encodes CSASGPAGTSTLPGSYNEQFF.

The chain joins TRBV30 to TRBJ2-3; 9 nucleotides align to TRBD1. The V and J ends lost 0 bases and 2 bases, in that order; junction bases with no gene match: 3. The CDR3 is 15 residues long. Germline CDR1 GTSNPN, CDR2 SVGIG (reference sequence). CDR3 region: CAWSVTGGSTDTQYF. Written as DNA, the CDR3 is TGTGCCTGGAGTGTGACAGGGGGATCCACAGATACGCAGTATTTT. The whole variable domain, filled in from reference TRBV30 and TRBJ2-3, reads SQTIHQWPATLVQPVGSPLSLECTVEGTSNPNLYWYRQAAGRGLQLLFYSVGIGQISSEVPQNLSASRPQDRQFILSSKKLLLSDSGFYLCAWSVTGGSTDTQYFGPGTRLTVL.

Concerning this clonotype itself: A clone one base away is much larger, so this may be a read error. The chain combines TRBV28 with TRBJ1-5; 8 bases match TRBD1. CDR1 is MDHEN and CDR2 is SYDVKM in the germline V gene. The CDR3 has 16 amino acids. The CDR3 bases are TGTGCCGGCAGTTTAGGGCAGAGGACAGGGAATCAGCCCCAGCATTTT. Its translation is CAGSLGQRTGNQPQHF.

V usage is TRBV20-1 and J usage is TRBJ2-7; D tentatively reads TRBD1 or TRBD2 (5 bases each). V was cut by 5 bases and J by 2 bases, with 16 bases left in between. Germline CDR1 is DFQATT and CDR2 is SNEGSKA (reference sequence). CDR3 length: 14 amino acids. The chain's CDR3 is CSADVPGPAYEQYF. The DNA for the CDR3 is TGCAGTGCTGACGTACCGGGACCAGCCTACGAGCAGTACTTC.

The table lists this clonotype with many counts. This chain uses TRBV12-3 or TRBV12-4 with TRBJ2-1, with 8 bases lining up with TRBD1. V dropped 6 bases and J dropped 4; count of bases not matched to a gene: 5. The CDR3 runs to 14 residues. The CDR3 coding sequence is TGTGCCAGCAGCCTTGACAGGGGTTACAATGAGCAGTTCTTC. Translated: CASSLDRGYNEQFF.

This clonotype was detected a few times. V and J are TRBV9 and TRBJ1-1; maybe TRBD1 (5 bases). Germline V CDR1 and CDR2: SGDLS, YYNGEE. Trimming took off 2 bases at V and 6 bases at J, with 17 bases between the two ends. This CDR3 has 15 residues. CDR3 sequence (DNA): TGTGCCAGCAGCGTGGGGACGGCCAAAGAGGCTGAAGCTTTCTTT. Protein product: CASSVGTAKEAEAFF.

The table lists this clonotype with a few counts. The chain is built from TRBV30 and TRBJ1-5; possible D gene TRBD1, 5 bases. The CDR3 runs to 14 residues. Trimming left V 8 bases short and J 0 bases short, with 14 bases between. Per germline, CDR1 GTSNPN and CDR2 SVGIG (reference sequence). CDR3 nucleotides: TGTGCCCGTTCGACAGCCGGTAGCAATCAGCCCCAGCATTTT. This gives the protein CARSTAGSNQPQHF. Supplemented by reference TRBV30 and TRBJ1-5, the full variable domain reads SQTIHQWPATLVQPVGSPLSLECTVEGTSNPNLYWYRQAAGRGLQLLFYSVGIGQISSEVPQNLSASRPQDRQFILSSKKLLLSDSGFYLCARSTAGSNQPQHFGDGTRLSIL.

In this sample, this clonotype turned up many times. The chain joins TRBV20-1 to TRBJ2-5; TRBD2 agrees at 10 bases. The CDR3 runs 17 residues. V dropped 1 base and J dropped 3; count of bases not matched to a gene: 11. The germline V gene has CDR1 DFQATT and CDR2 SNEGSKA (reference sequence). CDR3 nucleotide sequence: TGCAGTGCTAGAGCTAGCGGGAGATCGGGGGGGAAAGAGACCCAGTACTTC. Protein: CSARASGRSGGKETQYF.

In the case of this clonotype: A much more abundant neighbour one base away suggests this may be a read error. The CDR3 here is CASSPGQAYTEAFF. CDR3 DNA sequence: TGTGCCAGCTCACCGGGACAGGCCTACACTGAAGCTTTCTTT. The chain carries TRBV18 and TRBJ1-1; 8 bases are a match to TRBD1. The CDR3 loop spans 14 amino acids. Germline loops: CDR1 KGHSH, CDR2 LQKENI. Germline trimming cut 3 bases from V and 3 bases from J; bases unmatched to any gene: 3.

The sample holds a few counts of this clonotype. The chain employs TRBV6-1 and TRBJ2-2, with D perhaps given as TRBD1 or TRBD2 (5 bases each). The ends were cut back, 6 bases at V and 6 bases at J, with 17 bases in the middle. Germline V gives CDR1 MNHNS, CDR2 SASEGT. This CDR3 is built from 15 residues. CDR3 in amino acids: CASSKDGARAGELFF. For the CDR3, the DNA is TGTGCCAGCAGCAAAGACGGGGCCAGGGCCGGGGAGCTGTTTTTT.

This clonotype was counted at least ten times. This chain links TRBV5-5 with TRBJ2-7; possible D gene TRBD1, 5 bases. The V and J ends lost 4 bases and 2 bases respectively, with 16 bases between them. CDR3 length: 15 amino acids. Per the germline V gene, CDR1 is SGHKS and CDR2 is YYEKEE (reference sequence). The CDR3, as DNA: TGTGCCAGCAGCCTGACTCCTCAGGGCGCCTACGAGCAGTACTTC. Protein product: CASSLTPQGAYEQYF. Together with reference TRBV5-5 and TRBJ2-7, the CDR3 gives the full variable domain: DAGVTQSPTHLIKTRGQQVTLRCSPISGHKSVSWYQQVLGQGPQFIFQYYEKEERGRGNFPDRFSARQFPNYSSELNVNALLLGDSALYLCASSLTPQGAYEQYFGPGTRLTVT.

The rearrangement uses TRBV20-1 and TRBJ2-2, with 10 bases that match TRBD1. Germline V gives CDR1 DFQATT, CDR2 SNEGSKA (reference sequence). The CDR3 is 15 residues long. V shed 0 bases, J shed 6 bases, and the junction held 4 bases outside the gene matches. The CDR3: CSARDEGTGAGELFF. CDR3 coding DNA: TGCAGTGCTAGAGATGAGGGGACAGGGGCCGGGGAGCTGTTTTTT.

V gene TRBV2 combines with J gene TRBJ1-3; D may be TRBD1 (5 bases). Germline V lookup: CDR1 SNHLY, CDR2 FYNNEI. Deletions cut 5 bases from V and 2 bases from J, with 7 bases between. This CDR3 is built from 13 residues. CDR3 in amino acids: CASSPTAGNTIYF. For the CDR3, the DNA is TGTGCCAGCAGTCCGACAGCTGGAAACACCATATATTTT.

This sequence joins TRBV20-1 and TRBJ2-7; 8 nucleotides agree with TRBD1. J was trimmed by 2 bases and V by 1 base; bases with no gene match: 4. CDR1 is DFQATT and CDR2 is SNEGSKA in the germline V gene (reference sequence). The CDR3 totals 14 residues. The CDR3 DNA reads TGCAGTGCTAGAGGACAGGGGCCCCCCTACGAGCAGTACTTC. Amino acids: CSARGQGPPYEQYF.

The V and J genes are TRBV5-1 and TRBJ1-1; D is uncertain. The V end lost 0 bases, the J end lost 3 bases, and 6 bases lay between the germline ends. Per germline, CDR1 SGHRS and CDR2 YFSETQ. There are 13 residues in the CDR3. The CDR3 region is CASSLGDDTEAFF. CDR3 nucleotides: TGCGCCAGCAGCTTGGGGGATGACACTGAAGCTTTCTTT.

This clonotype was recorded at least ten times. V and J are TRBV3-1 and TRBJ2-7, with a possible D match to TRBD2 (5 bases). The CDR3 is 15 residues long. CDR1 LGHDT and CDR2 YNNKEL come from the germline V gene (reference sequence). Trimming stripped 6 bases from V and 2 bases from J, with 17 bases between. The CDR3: CASSPLGLGTYEQYF. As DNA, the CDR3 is TGTGCCAGCAGTCCCCTCGGACTGGGGACCTACGAGCAGTACTTC.

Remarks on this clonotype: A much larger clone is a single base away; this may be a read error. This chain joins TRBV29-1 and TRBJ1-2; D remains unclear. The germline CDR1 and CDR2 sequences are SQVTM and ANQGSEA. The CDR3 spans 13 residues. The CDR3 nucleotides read TGCAGCGCTGAAGATCGGGCCGCCTATGGCTACACCTTC. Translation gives CSAEDRAAYGYTF.

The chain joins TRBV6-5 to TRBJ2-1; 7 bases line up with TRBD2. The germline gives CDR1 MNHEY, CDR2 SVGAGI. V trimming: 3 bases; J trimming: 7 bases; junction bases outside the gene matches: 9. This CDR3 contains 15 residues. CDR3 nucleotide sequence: TGTGCCAGCAGTTATGGATCGGGAGCGGGGAATGAGCAGTTCTTC. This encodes CASSYGSGAGNEQFF.

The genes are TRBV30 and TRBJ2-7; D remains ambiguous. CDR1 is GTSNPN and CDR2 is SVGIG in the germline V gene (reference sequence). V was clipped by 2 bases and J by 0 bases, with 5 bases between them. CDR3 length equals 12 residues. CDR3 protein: CAWSPLSYEQYF. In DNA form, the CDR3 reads TGTGCCTGGAGTCCCCTCTCCTACGAGCAGTACTTC.

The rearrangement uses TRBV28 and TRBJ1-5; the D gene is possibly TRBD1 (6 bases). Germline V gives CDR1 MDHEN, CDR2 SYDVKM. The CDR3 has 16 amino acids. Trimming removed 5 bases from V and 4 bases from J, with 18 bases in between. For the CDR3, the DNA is TGTGCCAGCAGTCCCCGTCGGACAGATAGGAATCAGCCCCAGCATTTT. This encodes CASSPRRTDRNQPQHF.

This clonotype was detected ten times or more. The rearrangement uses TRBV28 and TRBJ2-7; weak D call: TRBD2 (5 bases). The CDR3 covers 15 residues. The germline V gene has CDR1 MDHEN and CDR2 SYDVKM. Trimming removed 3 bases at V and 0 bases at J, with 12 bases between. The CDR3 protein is CASSFSQDSSYEQYF. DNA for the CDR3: TGTGCCAGCAGTTTTTCCCAGGACTCCTCCTACGAGCAGTACTTC.

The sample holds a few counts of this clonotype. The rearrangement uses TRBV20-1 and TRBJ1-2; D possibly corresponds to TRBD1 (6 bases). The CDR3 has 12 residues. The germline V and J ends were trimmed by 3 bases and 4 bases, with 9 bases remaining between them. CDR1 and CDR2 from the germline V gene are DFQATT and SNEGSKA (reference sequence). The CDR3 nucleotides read TGCAGTGCTAGTGGGGGCACCTATGGCTACACCTTC. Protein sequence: CSASGGTYGYTF.

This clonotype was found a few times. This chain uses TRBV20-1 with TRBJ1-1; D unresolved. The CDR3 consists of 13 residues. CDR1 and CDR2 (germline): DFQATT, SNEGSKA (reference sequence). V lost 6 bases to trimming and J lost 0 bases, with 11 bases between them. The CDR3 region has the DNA TGCAGTGCGGCAGGAATGATGAACACTGAAGCTTTCTTT. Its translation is CSAAGMMNTEAFF.

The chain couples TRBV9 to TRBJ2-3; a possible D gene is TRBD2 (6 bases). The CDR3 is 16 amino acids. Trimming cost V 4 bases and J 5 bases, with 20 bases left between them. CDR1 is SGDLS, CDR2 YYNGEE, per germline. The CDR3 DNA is TGTGCCAGCAGCTCCCTTAGCGGTCTAGGGGTAGATACGCAGTATTTT. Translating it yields CASSSLSGLGVDTQYF.